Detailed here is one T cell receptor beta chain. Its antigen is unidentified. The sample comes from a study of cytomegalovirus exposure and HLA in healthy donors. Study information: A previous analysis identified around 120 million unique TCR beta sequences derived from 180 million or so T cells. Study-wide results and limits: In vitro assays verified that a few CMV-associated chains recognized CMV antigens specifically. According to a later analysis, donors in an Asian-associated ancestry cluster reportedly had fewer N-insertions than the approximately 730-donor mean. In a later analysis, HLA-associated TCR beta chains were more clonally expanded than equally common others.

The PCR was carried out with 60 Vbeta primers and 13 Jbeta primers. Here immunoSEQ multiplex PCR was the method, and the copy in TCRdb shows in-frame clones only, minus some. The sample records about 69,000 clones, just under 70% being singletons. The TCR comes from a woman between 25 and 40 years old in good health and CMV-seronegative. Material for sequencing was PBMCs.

The CDR3 loop reads CSVDGQKNIQYF. DNA for the CDR3: TGCAGCGTTGATGGACAGAAAAACATTCAGTACTTC. The rearrangement links TRBV29-1 to TRBJ2-4, with a possible D match to TRBD1 (6 bases). The V end was cut by 3 bases, the J end by 4 bases, with 7 bases between. This CDR3 spans 12 amino acids. Per the germline V gene, CDR1 is SQVTM and CDR2 is ANQGSEA. The entire variable domain, with the rest obtained from reference TRBV29-1 and TRBJ2-4, is as follows: SAVISQKPSRDICQRGTSLTIQCQVDSQVTMMFWYRQQPGQSLTLIATANQGSEATYESGFVIDKFPISRPNLTFSTLTVSNMSPEDSSIYLCSVDGQKNIQYFGAGTRLSVL.